Below, 32 T cell receptor beta chains from the same sample are listed, as sequenced in a study of technical replicates of blood from a few donors. This table comes from immunoSEQ multiplex PCR, and its TCRdb copy is limited to in-frame clones, with some not included. This sample has tens of thousands of clones; roughly 94% occur once, and the top ten carry roughly 0.23%. The sample taken for sequencing was T cells isolated from PBMCs. All receptors derive from a human donor in good health.

The chain recombines TRBV29-1 with TRBJ2-2; TRBD1 agrees at 10 bases. Germline CDR1 reads SQVTM; CDR2 reads ANQGSEA. The CDR3 contains 13 residues. V was pared by 6 bases and J by 8 bases, with 6 bases of the junction left unmatched. CDR3 protein: CSVGQGQPGELFF. The CDR3 DNA is TGCAGCGTGGGACAGGGGCAACCAGGGGAGCTGTTTTTT.

The chain joins TRBV6-4 to TRBJ2-1, with 12 bases that match TRBD1. The CDR3 sequence is 15 residues long. CDR1 and CDR2 from the germline V gene are MRHNA and SNTAGT. Germline trimming cut 2 bases from V and 6 bases from J; bases unmatched to any gene: 2. The CDR3 nucleotides read TGTGCCAGCAGTGACGGGACAGGGGGCGTCAATGAGCAGTTCTTC. It is translated as CASSDGTGGVNEQFF.

The chain carries TRBV7-9 and TRBJ2-7; 10 bases are shared with TRBD2. CDR1 and CDR2 from the germline V gene are SEHNR and FQNEAQ (reference sequence). This CDR3 is built from 13 residues. The junction had 4 bases not matched to a gene; V was cut back by 1 base and J by 10 bases. DNA of the CDR3: TGTGCCAGCAGCTTAGGCCTAGCGGGAGTTCAGTACTTC. It codes for CASSLGLAGVQYF.

The chain joins TRBV9 to TRBJ2-5; D gene unclear. V shed 3 bases and J shed 4 bases, with 16 bases lying between them. CDR3 length: 15 amino acids. The germline CDR1 and CDR2 sequences are SGDLS and YYNGEE. The CDR3 sequence is CASSASWSERETQYF. The CDR3, as DNA: TGTGCCAGCAGCGCCTCGTGGTCGGAGAGAGAGACCCAGTACTTC.

The V and J genes are TRBV5-4 and TRBJ2-7; 7 bases fit TRBD1. The CDR3 totals 13 residues. CDR1 SGHNT and CDR2 YYREEE come from the germline V gene (reference sequence). J lost 5 bases, V lost 3 bases, and 5 bases had no gene match. The DNA for the CDR3 is TGTGCCAGCAGCTCAAAAGGGACAGACGAGCAGTACTTC. This sequence encodes CASSSKGTDEQYF.

The rearrangement joins TRBV5-4 to TRBJ2-3; 14 bases match TRBD2. This CDR3 region has 18 residues. The J segment lost 0 bases and the V segment lost 6 bases, leaving 9 bases of the junction unmatched. Germline assignment: CDR1 SGHNT and CDR2 YYREEE (reference sequence). DNA of the CDR3: TGTGCCAGCAAGGGACCGGGACTAGCGGGGGTGAGCACAGATACGCAGTATTTT. Residues: CASKGPGLAGVSTDTQYF. The whole variable domain, filled in from reference TRBV5-4 and TRBJ2-3, reads ETGVTQSPTHLIKTRGQQVTLRCSSQSGHNTVSWYQQALGQGPQFIFQYYREEENGRGNFPPRFSGLQFPNYSSELNVNALELDDSALYLCASKGPGLAGVSTDTQYFGPGTRLTVL.

V is TRBV21-1 and J is TRBJ1-5; the table's D call TRBD1 went unverified against the DNA. TRBV21-1 is noted as a pseudogene. The CDR3 length is 14 residues. This CDR3 reads CASRKTRGLKPQHF. In DNA, the CDR3 is TGTGCCAGCAGGAAAACTAGGGGGTTGAAGCCCCAGCATTTT.

This clone was detected only once. The chain is built from TRBV27 and TRBJ2-3; 9 nucleotides match TRBD1. The CDR3 is 14 amino acids. V lost 6 bases to trimming and J lost 3 bases; unmatched junction nucleotides: 4. Germline V gene data show CDR1 as MNHEY and CDR2 as SMNVEV (reference sequence). This CDR3 reads CASSRDRETDTQYF. The CDR3 DNA sequence: TGTGCCAGCAGCCGGGACAGGGAGACAGATACGCAGTATTTT.

This chain connects TRBV6-1 to TRBJ2-7; D is ambiguous. Germline V gene lookup returns CDR1 MNHNS and CDR2 SASEGT. V shed 6 bases and J shed 0 bases, with 15 bases lying between them. The CDR3 contains 15 residues. The CDR3 region is CASRLGQPSSYEQYF. The CDR3 coding sequence is TGTGCCAGCAGACTTGGGCAGCCAAGCTCCTACGAGCAGTACTTC.

This clone was recorded only once. The CDR3 nucleotides are TGTGCCAGCAGCTTCCACAGCAGCTATGGCTACACCTTC. It encodes CASSFHSSYGYTF. This chain uses TRBV7-9 with TRBJ1-2; D is unclear. The germline gives CDR1 SEHNR, CDR2 FQNEAQ (reference sequence). Trimming shortened V by 3 bases and J by 4 bases, and 9 bases separated the two germline ends. The CDR3 extends over 13 amino acids.

The chain joins TRBV9 to TRBJ1-3; no reliable D call. Trimming took 0 bases from V and 0 from J, leaving 10 bases between them. CDR1 SGDLS and CDR2 YYNGEE come from the germline V gene. The CDR3 is 16 residues long. The CDR3 sequence: CASSVAPRSSGNTIYF. The CDR3 DNA is TGTGCCAGCAGCGTAGCCCCCCGGAGCTCTGGAAACACCATATATTTT. The whole variable domain, remainder taken from reference TRBV9 and TRBJ1-3, is DSGVTQTPKHLITATGQRVTLRCSPRSGDLSVYWYQQSLDQGLQFLIQYYNGEERAKGNILERFSAQQFPDLHSELNLSSLELGDSALYFCASSVAPRSSGNTIYFGEGSWLTVV.

As for this clone: Other DNA sequences from this sample encode an identical CDR3 as well. V gene TRBV19 combines with J gene TRBJ1-5; TRBD1 is a possible D gene (6 bases). V lost 6 bases, J lost 3 bases, and 15 bases lay in between. This CDR3 comprises 15 residues. CDR1 is LNHDA, CDR2 SQIVND, per germline (reference sequence). CDR3 amino acids: CASSATGGSNQPQHF. Written as DNA, the CDR3 is TGTGCCAGTAGCGCGACAGGCGGCTCCAATCAGCCCCAGCATTTT.

This clone was seen once. CDR3 sequence reads: CASSDSDTGTQYF. The DNA of the CDR3 is TGTGCCAGCAGTGACTCGGACACAGGGACCCAGTACTTC. The rearrangement joins TRBV6-4 to TRBJ2-5; D might be TRBD1 (5 bases). The germline V gene encodes CDR1 MRHNA and CDR2 SNTAGT. The CDR3 is made up of 13 amino acids. The germline V and J ends were trimmed by 0 bases and 7 bases, with 9 bases remaining between them.

J is TRBJ1-2 and V is TRBV6-5, with D uncertain. The CDR3 has 14 amino acids. Germline CDR1 reads MNHEY; CDR2 reads SVGAGI. The V gene lost 6 bases and the J gene lost 6 bases, with 17 bases spanning the gap. DNA of the CDR3: TGTGCCAGCAGCCTCGGCCTGCCGGAGAATGGCTACACCTTC. This gives the protein CASSLGLPENGYTF.

The chain carries TRBV18 and TRBJ2-7; 12 positions agree with TRBD1. V shed 0 bases, J shed 4 bases, and the junction held 10 bases outside the gene matches. Germline V gene sequence: CDR1 KGHSH, CDR2 LQKENI. This CDR3 region has 18 residues. CDR3 DNA sequence: TGTGCCAGCTCACCACCGAGGGGGACAGGGGGCGTCGGGTACGAGCAGTACTTC. It encodes CASSPPRGTGGVGYEQYF.

The V gene is TRBV6-5, the J gene TRBJ1-2, with 8 nucleotides matching TRBD1. This CDR3 region has 13 residues. Trimming at V came to 8 bases and at J to 7 bases, leaving 9 bases not matched to a gene. The germline V gene has CDR1 MNHEY and CDR2 SVGAGI. CDR3 in amino acids: CASWAGGIVGYTF. As DNA, the CDR3 is TGTGCCAGCTGGGCAGGGGGCATAGTTGGCTACACCTTC.

The rearrangement uses TRBV5-5 and TRBJ1-1; D perhaps matches TRBD1 (5 bases). Germline V lookup: CDR1 SGHKS, CDR2 YYEKEE (reference sequence). Between the trimmed V and J ends, which lost 2 bases and 3 bases, there was a span of 20 bases. The CDR3 length is 17 residues. As DNA, the CDR3 is TGTGCCAGCAGCTTATACTCGGGACTCCAAGGCCACACTGAAGCTTTCTTT. It encodes CASSLYSGLQGHTEAFF.

This clone was counted once. The germline gene is not matched at one end of the junction; a read error may be the cause. V usage is TRBV7-9 and J usage is TRBJ1-3, with D perhaps matching TRBD1 (5 bases). Germline lookup yields CDR1 SEHNR and CDR2 FQNEAQ (reference sequence). The CDR3 is 13 residues long. The CDR3 spells CASRQGFGNTIYF. As DNA, the CDR3 is TGTGCTAGCAGGCAGGGTTTCGGAAACACCATATATTTT.

The chain recombines TRBV27 with TRBJ1-4; 8 nucleotides align to TRBD1. The CDR3 covers 18 residues. Germline V gene sequence: CDR1 MNHEY, CDR2 SMNVEV (reference sequence). The ends lost 3 bases at V and 0 bases at J; junction bases unmatched: 9. This chain's CDR3 is CASSFSSDRASTNEKLFF. Written as DNA, the CDR3 is TGTGCCAGCAGTTTTTCATCGGACAGGGCCTCAACTAATGAAAAACTGTTTTTT.

This chain links TRBV2 with TRBJ2-1; D is possibly TRBD1 (6 bases). Trimming removed 6 bases from V and 2 bases from J, with 17 bases in between. CDR1 SNHLY and CDR2 FYNNEI come from the germline V gene. The CDR3 is 16 amino acids. The CDR3 spells CASREPLGATYNEQFF. CDR3 nucleotide sequence: TGTGCCAGCAGGGAACCCCTGGGGGCTACCTACAATGAGCAGTTCTTC.

This clone was observed once. The chain has TRBV2 and TRBJ1-5; D ambiguous. CDR3 length: 14 amino acids. Germline V gene sequence: CDR1 SNHLY, CDR2 FYNNEI. Trimming took off 1 base at V and 1 base at J, with 5 bases between the two ends. CDR3 region: CASSEGESNQPQHF. The CDR3 region has the DNA TGTGCCAGCAGTGAAGGTGAGAGCAATCAGCCCCAGCATTTT. Full variable domain (rest looked up from reference TRBV2 and TRBJ1-5): EPEVTQTPSHQVTQMGQEVILRCVPISNHLYFYWYRQILGQKVEFLVSFYNNEISEKSEIFDDQFSVERPDGSNFTLKIRSTKLEDSAMYFCASSEGESNQPQHFGDGTRLSIL.

The chain recombines TRBV28 with TRBJ2-7, with 9 bases fitting TRBD1. CDR3 length equals 14 residues. Germline-derived CDR1 and CDR2 are MDHEN and SYDVKM. V gave up 4 bases and J gave up 4 bases; unmatched junction bases: 5. As DNA, the CDR3 is TGTGCCAGCAGTTCCCGGGGACAGGGATACGAGCAGTACTTC. It is translated as CASSSRGQGYEQYF.

This clone was detected once. V usage is TRBV5-4 and J usage is TRBJ2-4; 8 bases match TRBD2. J was trimmed by 8 bases and V by 4 bases; bases with no gene match: 26. Germline lookup yields CDR1 SGHNT and CDR2 YYREEE (reference sequence). The CDR3 sequence is 20 residues long. The CDR3 DNA follows: TGTGCCAGCAGCCCCGGTTTAGGGTTAGCGGGGAGCGCTAGGGGTGACATTCAGTACTTC. This translates into CASSPGLGLAGSARGDIQYF. The full variable domain, with the rest looked up from reference TRBV5-4 and TRBJ2-4, is ETGVTQSPTHLIKTRGQQVTLRCSSQSGHNTVSWYQQALGQGPQFIFQYYREEENGRGNFPPRFSGLQFPNYSSELNVNALELDDSALYLCASSPGLGLAGSARGDIQYFGAGTRLSVL.

The rearrangement links TRBV2 to TRBJ2-5; the match to TRBD2 covers 7 bases. V dropped 4 bases and J dropped 5; count of bases not matched to a gene: 10. Germline V lookup: CDR1 SNHLY, CDR2 FYNNEI. The CDR3 length is 15 residues. CDR3 protein: CASSASGDSGETQYF. For the CDR3, the DNA is TGTGCCAGCAGTGCTAGCGGTGATTCTGGGGAGACCCAGTACTTC.

The V and J genes are TRBV6-5 and TRBJ2-2; D is unclear. There are 13 residues in the CDR3. Trimming removed 1 base from V and 5 bases from J, with 5 bases in between. Germline V gives CDR1 MNHEY, CDR2 SVGAGI. The CDR3 DNA follows: TGTGCCAGCAGTTACTACTTTACCGGGGAGCTGTTTTTT. This sequence encodes CASSYYFTGELFF.

The rearrangement links TRBV6-6 to TRBJ2-1, with a weak D call TRBD2 (5 bases). This CDR3 contains 13 residues. Trimming removed 2 bases at V and 6 bases at J, with 8 bases between. Per germline, CDR1 MNHNY and CDR2 SVGAGI (reference sequence). The CDR3 nucleotides are TGTGCCAGCAGTTACGGGAGTCTCAATGAGCAGTTCTTC. This codes for CASSYGSLNEQFF.

The V gene is TRBV2, the J gene TRBJ2-7, with TRBD1 matching over 8 bases. Trimming cost V 3 bases and J 0 bases; bases outside gene matches: 1. CDR3 length equals 14 residues. Germline V CDR1 and CDR2: SNHLY, FYNNEI. For the CDR3, the DNA is TGTGCCAGCAGTGAGGGGACAGGCTCCTACGAGCAGTACTTC. It yields the protein CASSEGTGSYEQYF.

This chain uses TRBV18 with TRBJ1-1; D is unclear. The CDR3 is 13 amino acids. CDR1 and CDR2 (germline): KGHSH, LQKENI. Trimming cost V 4 bases and J 5 bases, with 11 bases left between them. DNA for the CDR3: TGTGCCAGCTCACAGTTAAGGGAGACTGAAGCTTTCTTT. Encoded protein: CASSQLRETEAFF.

The chain combines TRBV10-3 with TRBJ2-7; 9 bases map to TRBD1. Looked up from germline, CDR1 is ENHRY and CDR2 is SYGVKD. The CDR3 loop spans 15 amino acids. V was clipped by 3 bases and J by 5 bases; unmatched bases: 8. In nucleotides, the CDR3 is TGTGCCATCAGTGACCCCGGGACAGGGATCCACGAGCAGTACTTC. This translates into CAISDPGTGIHEQYF.

This clone came up a few times. CDR3 in DNA: TGTGCCAGCAGATCAATAGCGGGGGGGCTGGATACGCAGTATTTT. Translating gives CASRSIAGGLDTQYF. The J gene is TRBJ2-3, the V gene TRBV11-2; the match to TRBD2 covers 11 bases. CDR1 and CDR2 from the germline V gene are SGHAT and FQNNGV. The V gene end was trimmed by 6 bases and the J gene end by 6 bases; junction bases not matched to a gene: 8. The CDR3 covers 15 residues.

J is TRBJ1-1 and V is TRBV5-1; 9 nucleotides agree with TRBD1. The CDR3 has 14 residues. The V segment lost 4 bases and the J segment 11 bases; nucleotides outside the gene matches: 12. In germline, CDR1 is SGHRS, CDR2 YFSETQ. CDR3 sequence: CASSPFTGGREAFF. CDR3 bases: TGCGCCAGCAGCCCGTTCACAGGGGGCAGGGAGGCTTTCTTT.

This sequence joins TRBV5-1 and TRBJ2-7, with a weak D call TRBD2 (6 bases). V lost 4 bases to trimming and J lost 3 bases, with 11 bases between them. The CDR3 loop spans 13 amino acids. Germline V gene sequence: CDR1 SGHRS, CDR2 YFSETQ. This chain's CDR3 is CASSLGTDYEQYF. The CDR3 nucleotides are TGCGCCAGCAGCCTCGGGACTGACTACGAGCAGTACTTC.